This T cell receptor (beta chain) is drawn from a study of OX40 agonist ivuxolimab in advanced cancers. The repertoire was sequenced with immunoSEQ multiplex PCR; TCRdb's copy has only in-frame clones and lacks some. The repertoire has about 77,000 clones, less than 90% of them found once; the top ten carry less than 0.75%. Whole-study results and caveats: At 0.1-3.0 mg/kg, partial responders had clonal expansion among the lowest observed. On average, CD8+ T cells showed a greater number of expanded clones than CD4+. Both blood CD4+ and CD8+ T cells showed clonal growth by week 6 at 0.1 to 3.0 mg/kg.

Germline values: CDR1 DFQATT, CDR2 SNEGSKA (reference sequence). Trimming left V 8 bases short and J 11 bases short, with 15 bases between. The CDR3 length is 10 residues. As regards this clone: What it binds is not known.

This sample comprised CD4+ or CD8+ T cells sorted from blood, obtained in a trial of the OX40 agonist ivuxolimab. This rearrangement joins TRBV20-1 to TRBJ1-1, with D possibly being TRBD1 (6 bases). The clonotype was recovered from an adult with an advanced solid tumor such as melanoma, head and neck, liver or kidney cancer. CDR3 sequence (DNA): TGCAGTACCAGGGACACTAGCGCTTTCTTT. Translating it yields CSTRDTSAFF.